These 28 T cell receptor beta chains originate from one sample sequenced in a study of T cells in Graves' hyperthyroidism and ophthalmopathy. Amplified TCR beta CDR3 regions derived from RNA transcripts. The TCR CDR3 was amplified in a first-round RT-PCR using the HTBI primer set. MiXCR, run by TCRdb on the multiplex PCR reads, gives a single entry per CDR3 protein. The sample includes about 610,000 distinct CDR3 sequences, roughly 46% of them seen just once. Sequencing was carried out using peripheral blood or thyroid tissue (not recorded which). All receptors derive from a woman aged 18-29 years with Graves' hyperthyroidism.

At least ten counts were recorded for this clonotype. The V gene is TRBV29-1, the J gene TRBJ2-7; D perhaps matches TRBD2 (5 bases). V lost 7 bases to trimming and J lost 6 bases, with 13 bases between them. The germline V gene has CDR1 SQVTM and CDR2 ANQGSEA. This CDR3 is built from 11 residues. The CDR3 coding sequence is TGCAGCGGAGGGCACCTCGCCGAGCAGTACTTC. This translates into CSGGHLAEQYF.

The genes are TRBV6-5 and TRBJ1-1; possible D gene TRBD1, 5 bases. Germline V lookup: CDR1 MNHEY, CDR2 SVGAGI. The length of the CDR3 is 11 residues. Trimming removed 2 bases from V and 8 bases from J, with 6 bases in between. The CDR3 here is CASSYTGEAFF. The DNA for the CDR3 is TGTGCCAGCAGTTACACAGGAGAAGCTTTCTTT.

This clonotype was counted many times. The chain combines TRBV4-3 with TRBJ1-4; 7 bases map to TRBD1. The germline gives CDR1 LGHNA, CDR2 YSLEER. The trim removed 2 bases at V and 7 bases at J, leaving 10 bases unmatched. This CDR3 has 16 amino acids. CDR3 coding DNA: TGCGCCAGCAGCCAAACCCCGACAGGGACGGGTGAAAAACTGTTTTTT. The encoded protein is CASSQTPTGTGEKLFF.

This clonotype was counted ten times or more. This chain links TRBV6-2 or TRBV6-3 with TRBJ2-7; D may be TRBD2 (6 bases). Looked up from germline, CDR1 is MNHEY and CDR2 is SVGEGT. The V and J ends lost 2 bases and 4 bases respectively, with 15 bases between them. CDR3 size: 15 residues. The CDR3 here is CASSYSLTGEYEQYF. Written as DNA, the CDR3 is TGTGCCAGCAGTTACAGTTTGACGGGAGAGTACGAGCAGTACTTC.

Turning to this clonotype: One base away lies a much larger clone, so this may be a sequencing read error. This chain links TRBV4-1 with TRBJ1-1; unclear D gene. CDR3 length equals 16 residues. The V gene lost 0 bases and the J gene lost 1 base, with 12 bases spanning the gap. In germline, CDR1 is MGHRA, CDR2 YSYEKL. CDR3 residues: CASSQEGIWRNTEAFF. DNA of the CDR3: TGCGCCAGCAGCCAAGAGGGGATCTGGCGGAACACTGAAGCTTTCTTT.

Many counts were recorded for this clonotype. CDR3 sequence (DNA): TGTGCTAGTGGTTTGGCCGCTGCTAGCGAGCAGTACTTC. This encodes CASGLAAASEQYF. The chain links TRBV12-5 to TRBJ2-7, with no clear D. V was cut by 1 base and J by 6 bases, with 10 bases left in between. Per the germline V gene, CDR1 is LGHNT and CDR2 is FRNRAP. The length of the CDR3 is 13 residues.

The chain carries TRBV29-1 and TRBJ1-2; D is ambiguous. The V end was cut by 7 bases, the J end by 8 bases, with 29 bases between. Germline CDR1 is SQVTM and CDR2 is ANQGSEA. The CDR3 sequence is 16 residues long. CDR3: CSASSLELVGLEGYTF. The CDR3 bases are TGCAGCGCCAGCAGTTTAGAGCTGGTGGGCTTGGAGGGCTACACCTTC.

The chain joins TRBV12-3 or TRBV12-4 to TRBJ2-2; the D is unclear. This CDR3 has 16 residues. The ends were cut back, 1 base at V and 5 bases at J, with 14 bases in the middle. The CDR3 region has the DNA TGTGCCAGCAGTTTAGGACGGGCGGAGCGAACCGGGGAGCTGTTTTTT. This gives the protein CASSLGRAERTGELFF.

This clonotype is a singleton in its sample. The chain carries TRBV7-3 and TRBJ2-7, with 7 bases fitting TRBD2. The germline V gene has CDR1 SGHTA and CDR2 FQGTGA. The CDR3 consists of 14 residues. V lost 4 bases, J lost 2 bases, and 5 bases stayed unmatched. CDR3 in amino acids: CASSYNGRPYEQYF. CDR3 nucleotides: TGTGCCAGCAGCTATAACGGGAGGCCCTACGAGCAGTACTTC.

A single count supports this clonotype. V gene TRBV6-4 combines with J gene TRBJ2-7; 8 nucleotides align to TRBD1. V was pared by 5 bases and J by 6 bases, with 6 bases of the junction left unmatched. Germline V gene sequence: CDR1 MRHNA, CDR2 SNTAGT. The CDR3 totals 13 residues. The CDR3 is CASSFGQGAEQYF. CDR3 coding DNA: TGTGCCAGCAGTTTCGGGCAGGGGGCCGAGCAGTACTTC.

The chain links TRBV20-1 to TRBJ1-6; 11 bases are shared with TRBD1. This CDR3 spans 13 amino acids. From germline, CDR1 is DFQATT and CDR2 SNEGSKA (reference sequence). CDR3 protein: CSAGTGGNSPLHF. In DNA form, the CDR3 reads TGCAGCGCCGGGACAGGGGGTAATTCACCCCTCCACTTT.

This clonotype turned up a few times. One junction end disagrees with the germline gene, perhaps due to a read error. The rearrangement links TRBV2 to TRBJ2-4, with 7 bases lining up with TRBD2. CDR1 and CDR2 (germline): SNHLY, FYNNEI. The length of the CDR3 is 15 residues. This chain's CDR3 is CASNEGEGAKNIQYF. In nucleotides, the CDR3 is TGTGCCAGCAATGAAGGGGAGGGAGCCAAAAACATTCAGTACTTC.

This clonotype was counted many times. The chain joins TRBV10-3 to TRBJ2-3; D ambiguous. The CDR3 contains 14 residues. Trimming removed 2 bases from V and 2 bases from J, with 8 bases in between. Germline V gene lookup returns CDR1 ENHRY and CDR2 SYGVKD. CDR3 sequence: CAISERVNTDTQYF. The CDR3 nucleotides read TGTGCCATCAGTGAGAGGGTCAACACAGATACGCAGTATTTT.

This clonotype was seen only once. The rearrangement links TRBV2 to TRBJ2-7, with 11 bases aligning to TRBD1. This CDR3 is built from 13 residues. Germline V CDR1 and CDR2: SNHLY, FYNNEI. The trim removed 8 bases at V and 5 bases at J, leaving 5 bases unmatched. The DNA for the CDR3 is TGTGCCAGCTGTAGGGACAGGGGGGACGAGCAGTACTTC. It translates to CASCRDRGDEQYF.

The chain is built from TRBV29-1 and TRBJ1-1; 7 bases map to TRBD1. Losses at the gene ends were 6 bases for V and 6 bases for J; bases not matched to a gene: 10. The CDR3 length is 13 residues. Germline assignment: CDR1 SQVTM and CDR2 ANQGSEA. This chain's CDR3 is CSVKGAAFSEAFF. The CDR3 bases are TGCAGCGTGAAGGGGGCGGCTTTTTCTGAAGCTTTCTTT.

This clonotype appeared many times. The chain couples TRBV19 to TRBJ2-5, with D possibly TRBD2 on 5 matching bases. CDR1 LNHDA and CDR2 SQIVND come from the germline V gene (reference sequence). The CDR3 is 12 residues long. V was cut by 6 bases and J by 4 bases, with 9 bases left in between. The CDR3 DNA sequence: TGTGCCAGTAGGCGGGCAGGAGAGACCCAGTACTTC. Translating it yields CASRRAGETQYF.

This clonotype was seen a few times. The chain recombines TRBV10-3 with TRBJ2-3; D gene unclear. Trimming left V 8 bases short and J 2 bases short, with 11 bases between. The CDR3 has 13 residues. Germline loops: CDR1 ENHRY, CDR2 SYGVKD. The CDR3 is CAIVGDSTDTQYF. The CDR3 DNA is TGTGCCATCGTTGGGGATTCCACAGATACGCAGTATTTT.

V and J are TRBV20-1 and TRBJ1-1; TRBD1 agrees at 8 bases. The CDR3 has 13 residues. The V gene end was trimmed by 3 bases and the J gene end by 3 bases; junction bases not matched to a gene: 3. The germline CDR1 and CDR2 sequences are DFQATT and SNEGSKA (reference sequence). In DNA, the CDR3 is TGCAGTGCTAGCATGGACAGGGACACTGAAGCTTTCTTT. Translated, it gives CSASMDRDTEAFF.

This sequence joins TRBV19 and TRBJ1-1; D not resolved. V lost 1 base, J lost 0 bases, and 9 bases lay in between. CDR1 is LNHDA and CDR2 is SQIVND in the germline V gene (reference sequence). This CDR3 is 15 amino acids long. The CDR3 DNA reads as TGTGCCAGTAGTATAGCGGCCACCTTGAACACTGAAGCTTTCTTT. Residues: CASSIAATLNTEAFF.

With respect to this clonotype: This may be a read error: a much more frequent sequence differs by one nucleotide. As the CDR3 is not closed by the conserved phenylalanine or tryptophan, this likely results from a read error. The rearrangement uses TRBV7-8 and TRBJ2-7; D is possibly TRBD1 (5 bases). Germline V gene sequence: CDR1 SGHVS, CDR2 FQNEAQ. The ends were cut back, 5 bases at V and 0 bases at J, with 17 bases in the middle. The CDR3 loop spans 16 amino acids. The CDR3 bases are TGTGCCAGCAGCAAGGCGATATCAGGGCCCTCCTACGAGCAGTACTTA. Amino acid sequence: CASSKAISGPSYEQYL.

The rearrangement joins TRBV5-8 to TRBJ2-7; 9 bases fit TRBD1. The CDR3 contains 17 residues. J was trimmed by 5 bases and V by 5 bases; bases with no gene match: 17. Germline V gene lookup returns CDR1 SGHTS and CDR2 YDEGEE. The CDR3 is CASRGGVRGTGFDEQYF. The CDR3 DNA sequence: TGTGCCAGCAGGGGGGGGGTACGTGGGACAGGGTTCGACGAGCAGTACTTC.

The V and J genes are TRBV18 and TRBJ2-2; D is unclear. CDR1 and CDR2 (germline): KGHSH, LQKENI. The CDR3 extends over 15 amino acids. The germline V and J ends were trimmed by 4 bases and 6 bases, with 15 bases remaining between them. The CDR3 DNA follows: TGTGCCAGCTCACGTAGCCCAGCAGGCGCCGGGGAGCTGTTTTTT. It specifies CASSRSPAGAGELFF.

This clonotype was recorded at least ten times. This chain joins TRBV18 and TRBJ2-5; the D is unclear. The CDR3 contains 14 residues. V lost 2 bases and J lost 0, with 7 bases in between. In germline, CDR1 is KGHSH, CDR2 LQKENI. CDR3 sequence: CASSPLENQETQYF. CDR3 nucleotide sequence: TGTGCCAGCTCACCATTAGAAAACCAAGAGACCCAGTACTTC.

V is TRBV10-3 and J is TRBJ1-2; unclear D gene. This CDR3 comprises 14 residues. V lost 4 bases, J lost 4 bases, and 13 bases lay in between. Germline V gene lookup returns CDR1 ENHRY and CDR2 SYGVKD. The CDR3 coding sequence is TGTGCCATCAGTGGTGGTCTAGCGGGCTATGGCTACACCTTC. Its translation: CAISGGLAGYGYTF.

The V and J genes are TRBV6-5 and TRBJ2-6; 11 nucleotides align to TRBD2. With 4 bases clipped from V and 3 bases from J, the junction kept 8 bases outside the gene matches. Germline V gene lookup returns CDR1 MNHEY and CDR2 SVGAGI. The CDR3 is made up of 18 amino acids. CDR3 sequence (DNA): TGTGCCAGCAGTTTAGGGACTAGCGGAGAAGATGGGGCCAACGTCCTGACTTTC. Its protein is CASSLGTSGEDGANVLTF.

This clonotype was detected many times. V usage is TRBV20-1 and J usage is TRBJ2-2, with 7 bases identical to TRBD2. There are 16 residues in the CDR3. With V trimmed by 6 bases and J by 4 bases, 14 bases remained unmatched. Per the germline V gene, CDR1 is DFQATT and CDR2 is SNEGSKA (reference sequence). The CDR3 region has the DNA TGCAGTGCCAACCCAAGGGGAGGGAGTCTCACCGGGGAGCTGTTTTTT. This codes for CSANPRGGSLTGELFF.

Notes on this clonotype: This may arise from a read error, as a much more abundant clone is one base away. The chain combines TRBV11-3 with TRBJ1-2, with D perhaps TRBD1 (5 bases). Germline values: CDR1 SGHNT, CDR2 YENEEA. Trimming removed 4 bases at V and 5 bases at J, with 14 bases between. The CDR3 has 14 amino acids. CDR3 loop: CASSSDGAAYGYTF. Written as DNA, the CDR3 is TGTGCCAGCAGCTCAGATGGGGCAGCGTATGGCTACACCTTC.

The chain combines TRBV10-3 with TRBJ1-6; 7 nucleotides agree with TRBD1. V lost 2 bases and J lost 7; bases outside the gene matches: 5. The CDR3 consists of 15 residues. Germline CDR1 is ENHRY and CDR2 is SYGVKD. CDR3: CAISEGTVGNSPLHF. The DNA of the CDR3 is TGTGCCATCAGTGAGGGGACAGTAGGGAATTCACCCCTCCACTTT.